This entry features one T cell receptor beta chain sequence. The target of this receptor is not known. Nothing much larger sits one base from this clone, and base qualities are not available. These data come from a study of Ad26.COV2.S vaccination and SARS-CoV-2 variants (TCRdb year 2021). Context from the whole study: Donors in the vaccine arm were drawn from COV1001, a multicentre, randomized, double-blind, placebo-controlled phase I-IIa trial testing Ad26.COV2.S in healthy adults. Ad26.COV2.S was given intramuscularly at 5x10^10 or 1x10^11 viral particles, as a single shot or as two shots 56 days apart. Sequencing of the TCRbeta repertoire served to evaluate the specificity and breadth of SARS-CoV-2-reactive T cell receptors following Ad26.COV2.S vaccination. A total of approximately 32 samples were included in the TCR-sequenced set, comprising around 19 Ad26.COV2.S vaccine recipients, 5 placebo recipients and 8 SARS-CoV-2 convalescent individuals. Participants in the trial were split at random into five groups of five each, receiving low-dose or high-dose Ad26.COV2.S once or twice, or else placebo on both occasions. Throughout the experiments and outcome assessment, investigators stayed blinded to trial group allocation. Overall study outcomes, separate from this receptor: Spike-specific TCR breadth was higher in Ad26.COV2.S recipients than in placebo recipients (P = 0.0014). After vaccination, substantial breadth of spike-specific CD8+ and CD4+ T cell responses was reported. The authors noted that total T cell responses may have been underestimated by the TCR breadth and depth analyses. Vaccine and placebo recipients had comparable non-spike TCR breadth, which fits with the vaccine containing only spike. Comparing responses between vaccine doses or regimens was not something the study was powered to do.

The immunoSEQ Assay was the method used to sequence TCRbeta CDR3 regions. After extraction, genomic DNA underwent amplification by bias-controlled multiplex PCR, followed by high-throughput sequencing. Per the source publication's procedure: Collapsing and filtering of sequences were performed to quantify the absolute abundance of each unique TCRbeta CDR3 region. T cell fraction was estimated by normalizing TCRbeta template counts to usable DNA, which was measured by amplifying reference genes present in all nucleated cells. Repertoire TCRs were annotated as SARS-CoV-2-specific when V gene, CDR3 amino acid sequence and J gene were exactly matched to a known reactive TCR set. The reference SARS-CoV-2 TCR set came from MIRA and was filtered for enrichment in COVID-19-positive ImmuneCODE repertoires, removing public or cross-reactive TCRs. Using the MIRA antigens, annotated TCRs were further analysed by specific ORF or by position within an ORF. Breadth was defined as the number of annotated unique rearrangements divided by the total number of unique productive rearrangements, and depth was defined as the summed frequency of the annotated unique rearrangements. Two-sided Wilcoxon rank-sum tests were used to compare TCR breadth between groups. Entries here come from immuneACCESS through TCRdb and include only in-frame sequences with V and J called. Some clones fail to appear in such tables; in the studies checked, an unresolved V gene covers under half of the shortfall, and the cause of the remainder is unknown. V, J and clone size are those of that table, while D and trimming were read from the DNA. For this sample the table gives about 680,000 clones, of which 89% were detected only once. The ten top clones hold approximately 1.5% of the sample.

The treatment or condition label, read with the paper, signifies: 19 received Ad26.COV2.S at low or high dose, single or two shots; 5 received placebo; per-sample allocation not given. For vaccine and placebo recipients, the sequenced repertoires came from samples collected on day 63 after the first injection. In Cohort 1b, about two dozen adults aged 18-55 years were enrolled at a single site in Boston, USA, between 29 July and 7 August 2020. Ad26.COV2.S was a replication-incompetent adenovirus type 26 vector expressing a prefusion-stabilized SARS-CoV-2 spike protein from the original Wuhan strain. The source of this sequence is a person aged 18-65 years who received the Ad26.COV2.S COVID-19 vaccine or a placebo. Sequencing was performed on peripheral blood, taken in a trial of Ad26.COV2.S vaccine versus placebo.

The CDR3 protein: CATSDLSPTSGRAVNTGELFF. Here is the DNA: TGTGCCACCAGTGATTTATCCCCTACTAGCGGGAGGGCCGTGAACACCGGGGAGCTGTTTTTT. This receptor chain uses TRBV24-1 and TRBJ2-2, with 13 bases matching TRBD2. After removal of 1 base from V and 1 base from J, the junction retains 11 bases not matched to a gene. The CDR3 spans 21 residues, from the cysteine through the phenylalanine. Only CDR3 DNA remains: 63 bases, in frame from the first base. Per the germline V gene, KGHDR is the CDR1 and SFDVKD is the CDR2.